This TCR beta chain was identified during a study of cytomegalovirus exposure and HLA in healthy donors. Whole-study findings and limits: When analyzed later, the rates of TCR association showed variation by HLA locus, with DRB1 the most and HLA-C the fewest.

About this clone: The antigen remains undetermined.

With 60 Vbeta and 13 Jbeta primers, the PCR was carried out. As handled by the study authors: A later analysis tallied approximately 87 million unique TCR beta chains, 8.5 million to 11 million of them shared. Some clones are missing from TCRdb's copy, which holds only in-frame ones; the method was immunoSEQ multiplex PCR. That table gives V, J and clone size, and the DNA gave D and trimming. The sample includes roughly 80,000 clones, over 60% of them seen just once. This receptor was obtained from a male donor in good health and CMV-seropositive. The sample taken for sequencing was PBMCs.

The CDR3 loop is CATSRDPASINRGQCEAFF. The CDR3 DNA reads TGTGCCACCAGCAGAGATCCGGCGAGCATTAACAGGGGGCAATGTGAAGCTTTCTTT. The V and J genes are TRBV15 and TRBJ1-1; TRBD1 matches at 9 bases. CDR1 LNHNV and CDR2 YYDKDF come from the germline V gene (reference sequence). V gave up 0 bases and J gave up 7 bases; unmatched junction bases: 18. CDR3 length equals 19 residues.